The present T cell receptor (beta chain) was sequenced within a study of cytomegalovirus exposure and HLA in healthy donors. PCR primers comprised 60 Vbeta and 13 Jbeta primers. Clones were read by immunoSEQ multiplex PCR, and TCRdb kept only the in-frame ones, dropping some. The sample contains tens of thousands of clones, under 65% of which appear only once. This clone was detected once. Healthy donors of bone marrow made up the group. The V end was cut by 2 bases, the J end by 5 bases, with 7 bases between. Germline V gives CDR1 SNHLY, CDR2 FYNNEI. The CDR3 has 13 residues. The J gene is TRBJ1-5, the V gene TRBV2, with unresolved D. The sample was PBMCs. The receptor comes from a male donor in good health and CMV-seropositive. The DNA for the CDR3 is TGTGCCAGCAGTGAAATGAGGGATCAGCCCCAGCATTTT. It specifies CASSEMRDQPQHF.